This T cell receptor (beta chain) was obtained from a study of blood T cell repertoires in COVID-19. About the research overall: Donors in the United States, Italy and Spain gave samples during acute or convalescent COVID-19. Sources were T cells, B-cell-depleted T cells, or PBMCs; the material itself was cDNA or gDNA.

This clone appeared a single time. J lost 4 bases, V lost 4 bases, and 5 bases had no gene match. This CDR3 region has 14 residues. Germline CDR1 reads SGDLS; CDR2 reads YYNGEE. Source study methods: Reference gene primer amplification gave nucleated cell count estimates. The assay was immunoSEQ multiplex PCR, and TCRdb's table has in-frame clones only and misses some. V and J calls and clone size are as listed in that table; D and trimming were resolved from the DNA. Of approximately 91,000 clones listed, 70% to 90% are singletons. The sequence came from a man aged 65 to 79 with acute or convalescent COVID-19. The chain links TRBV9 to TRBJ1-1; 9 positions agree with TRBD1. Sequences were obtained from peripheral blood. Here the CDR3 DNA reads TGTGCCAGCAGCCTCTTGGACAGGGGCACTGAAGCTTTCTTT. Encoded protein: CASSLLDRGTEAFF. The variable domain in full, with the rest retrieved from reference TRBV9 and TRBJ1-1, is DSGVTQTPKHLITATGQRVTLRCSPRSGDLSVYWYQQSLDQGLQFLIQYYNGEERAKGNILERFSAQQFPDLHSELNLSSLELGDSALYFCASSLLDRGTEAFFGQGTRLTVV.